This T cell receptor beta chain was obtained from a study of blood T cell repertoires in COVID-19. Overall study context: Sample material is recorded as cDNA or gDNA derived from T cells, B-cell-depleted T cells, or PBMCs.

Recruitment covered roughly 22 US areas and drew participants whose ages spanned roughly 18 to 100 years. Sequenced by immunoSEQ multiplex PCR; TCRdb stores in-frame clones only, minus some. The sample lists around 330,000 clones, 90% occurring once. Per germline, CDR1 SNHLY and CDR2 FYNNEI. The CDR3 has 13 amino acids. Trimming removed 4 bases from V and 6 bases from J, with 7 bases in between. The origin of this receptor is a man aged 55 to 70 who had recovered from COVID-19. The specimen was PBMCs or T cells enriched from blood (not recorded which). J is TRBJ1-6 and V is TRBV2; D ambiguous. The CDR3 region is CASSGHSNSPLHF. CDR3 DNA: TGTGCCAGCAGTGGGCATTCTAATTCACCCCTCCACTTT.